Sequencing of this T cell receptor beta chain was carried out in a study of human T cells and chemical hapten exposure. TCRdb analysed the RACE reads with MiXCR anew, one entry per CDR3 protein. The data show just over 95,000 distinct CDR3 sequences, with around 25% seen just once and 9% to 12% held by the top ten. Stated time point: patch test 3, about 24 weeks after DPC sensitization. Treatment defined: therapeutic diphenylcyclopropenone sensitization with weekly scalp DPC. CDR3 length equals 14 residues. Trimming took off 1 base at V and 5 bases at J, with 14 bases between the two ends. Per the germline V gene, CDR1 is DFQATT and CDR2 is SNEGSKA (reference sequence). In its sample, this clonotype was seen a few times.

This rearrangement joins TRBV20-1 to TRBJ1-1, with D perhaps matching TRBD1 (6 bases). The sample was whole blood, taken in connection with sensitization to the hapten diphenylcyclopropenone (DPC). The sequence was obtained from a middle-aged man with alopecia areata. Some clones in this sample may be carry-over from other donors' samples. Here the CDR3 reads CSARGSAGETEAFF. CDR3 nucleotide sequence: TGCAGTGCTAGAGGTTCCGCAGGGGAGACTGAAGCTTTCTTT.